This T cell receptor (beta chain) was sequenced in a study of T-cell reconstitution after alpha-beta-depleted transplantation in children. It was with unique molecular identifiers that the TCRbeta library was prepared. Each CDR3 protein gets one entry after TCRdb re-called the PCR reads with MiXCR. The table shows over 90,000 distinct CDR3 sequences, with about 7.5% occurring only once. General observations from the study: Among T cells one year after transplant, newly produced cells accounted for most counts and diversity. Surviving thymic progenitors and recipient T cells were the source of high TCRbeta diversity at day 60 in some patients. Several hundred rapidly expanded clones from non-depleted graft cells reportedly supplied alpha-beta T cells about two months post-transplant.

This clonotype has a count of ten or more. The target antigen is unknown. CDR1 SEHNR and CDR2 FQNEAQ come from the germline V gene (reference sequence). The CDR3 runs 15 residues. Trimming took 1 base from V and 7 from J; bases not matched to a gene: 5. The starting material was PBMCs, obtained before TCRalphabeta/CD19-depleted stem cell transplant. The source is a boy aged 2 to 9 with acute lymphoblastic leukemia, due to receive a stem cell transplant. The chain is built from TRBV7-9 and TRBJ1-5, with TRBD1 identical over 9 bases. CDR3 in amino acids: CASSLGTGDFQPQHF. CDR3 bases: TGTGCCAGCAGCTTAGGGACAGGGGATTTCCAGCCCCAGCATTTT.